This T cell receptor (beta chain) was found in a study of T cell repertoires in cytomegalovirus infection. Study information: Based on public TCR beta signatures, there were indications of CMV infection and of a matching HLA type.

The CDR3 is 18 amino acids. Germline V gives CDR1 SEHNR, CDR2 FQNEAQ (reference sequence). V lost 6 bases to trimming and J lost 4 bases, with 24 bases between them. TCRdb re-derived calls from the reads in MiXCR, one entry per CDR3 protein. The sample comprises approximately 500,000 distinct CDR3 sequences, approximately 17% of which are singletons, and roughly a quarter rests with the top ten. This clonotype was seen at least ten times. This clonotype originated in a human donor in good health (CMV status not recorded). Some clones in this sample may be carry-over from other donors' samples. Sequenced input: CD8+ T cells from PBMCs. The chain is built from TRBV7-9 and TRBJ2-2, with D possibly called TRBD1 or TRBD2 (5 bases each). CDR3 sequence (DNA): TGTGCCAGCAGGGGACGGACGGAGATACAAGTGGGCACCGGGGAGCTGTTTTTT. The encoded protein is CASRGRTEIQVGTGELFF.